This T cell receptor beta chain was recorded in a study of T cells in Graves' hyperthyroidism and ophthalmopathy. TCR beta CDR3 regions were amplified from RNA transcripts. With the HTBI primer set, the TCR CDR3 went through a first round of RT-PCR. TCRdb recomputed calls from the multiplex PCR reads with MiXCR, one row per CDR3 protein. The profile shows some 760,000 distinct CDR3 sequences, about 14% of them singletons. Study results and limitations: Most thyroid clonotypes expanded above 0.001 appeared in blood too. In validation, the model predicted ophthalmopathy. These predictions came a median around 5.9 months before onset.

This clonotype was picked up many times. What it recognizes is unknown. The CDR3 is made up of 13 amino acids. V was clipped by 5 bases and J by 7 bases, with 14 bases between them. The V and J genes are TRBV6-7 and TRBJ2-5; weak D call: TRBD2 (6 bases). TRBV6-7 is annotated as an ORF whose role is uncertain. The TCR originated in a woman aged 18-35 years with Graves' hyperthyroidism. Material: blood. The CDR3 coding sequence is TGTGCCAGCAGTAACTACCGGCGGGGGACCCAGTACTTC. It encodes CASSNYRRGTQYF.